This T cell receptor (beta chain) was documented in a study of cytomegalovirus exposure and HLA in healthy donors. There were likely unrecorded immune exposures, though donors were nominally healthy when sampled. Findings and limits, study-wide: A later analysis linked a missense DCLRE1C variant to TCR beta V- and J-gene trimming.

Details on this clone: Its antigen is unidentified.

Both 60 Vbeta primers and 13 Jbeta primers went into the PCR. Profiling relied on immunoSEQ multiplex PCR, and the TCRdb table lists in-frame clones only, not all of them. The sample yields some 98,000 clones, approximately 80% seen once. Trimming cost V 6 bases and J 0 bases; bases outside gene matches: 7. Germline V CDR1 and CDR2: WSHSY, SAAADI. This CDR3 spans 16 amino acids. The specimen sequenced was PBMCs. The chain uses TRBV10-2 and TRBJ1-4, with TRBD1 identical over 7 bases. This TCR came from a female donor in good health and CMV-seropositive. CDR3 sequence (DNA): TGCGCCAGCAGCCAGACAGGGTCCGCAACTAATGAAAAACTGTTTTTT. This sequence encodes CASSQTGSATNEKLFF.